This T cell receptor (beta chain) was obtained from a study of T cell repertoires in cytomegalovirus infection. TCRdb itself ran the reads through MiXCR, one entry per CDR3 protein. The sample shows 350,000 to 500,000 distinct CDR3 sequences, approximately 32% of them seen only once. The source of this sequence is a human donor in good health (CMV status not recorded). Some clones in this sample may be carry-over from other donors' samples. Sequences were obtained from PBMCs.

CDR3 DNA: TGTGCCAGCAGTTTATGGGGGGGGGTGGAAAACATTCAGTACTTC. It encodes CASSLWGGVENIQYF. This chain links TRBV27 with TRBJ2-4; the match to TRBD2 covers 7 bases. Germline V CDR1 and CDR2: MNHEY, SMNVEV (reference sequence). Trimming took 1 base from V and 5 from J; bases not matched to a gene: 5. This CDR3 is 15 amino acids long.